This TCR beta chain was sequenced during a study of blood T cell repertoires in COVID-19 (TCRdb year 2020). Regarding the study in general: Samples covering the acute and convalescent phases of COVID-19 were provided by collaborators in the United States, Italy and Spain. Where available, HLA class I and class II types were taken from metadata supplied by the sample provider and were not determined by assay-based typing. Sample metadata almost always included a de-identified subject ID, COVID-19 status, age in years and sex. The prospective study material was composed of cDNA or gDNA derived from T cells, B-cell-depleted T cells, or PBMCs. The samples were drawn from the first 160 participants of the ongoing ImmuneRACE study and from 950 to 1,500 subjects provided by 6 global collaborators. The repertoires were released in a freely available public database meant as a resource for research on the immune response to SARS-CoV-2. Deeply sampled blood TCRbeta repertoires from subjects exposed to, actively infected with, or recovered from COVID-19 were included in the dataset. Paper-wide results and their limitations: The quantity of clinical and demographic metadata differed by source and by participant and was supplied without curation.

The CDR3 numbers 13 residues from cysteine through phenylalanine. This entry keeps only the CDR3 DNA: 39 bases, framed from base 1. Relative to germline, V is 6 bases shorter and J is 4 bases shorter, with 13 bases between their ends. The collaborating institutions used their own protocols to collect whole blood in K2EDTA tubes. For TCRbeta analysis, collaborator samples were shipped as frozen whole blood, as isolated PBMCs, or as DNA extracted from either sample type. In its sample, this clone was seen a few times. Its antigen specificity is not known. Base qualities are missing; no much larger clone stands one base away. TCRbeta CDR3 regions were amplified from genomic DNA using the immunoSEQ Assay, a bias-controlled multiplex PCR. The paper's processing steps were these. The number of nucleated cells in each sample was estimated from the amplification of reference gene primers within the assay. To quantify the absolute abundance of each unique TCRbeta CDR3 rearrangement, sequence reads were collapsed and filtered. For each sample, productive Simpson clonality was calculated by taking the square root of Simpson's diversity index across productive rearrangements. TCRdb stores this immuneACCESS table with in-frame sequences only. Part of the clones is absent; in the studies checked, under half of the shortfall reflects unresolved V genes, and no reason is known for the rest. Clonal size and the V and J genes are those of that table, whereas D and trimming came from the DNA. This sample lists some 100,000 clones; around nine tenths were detected once. The ten largest clonotypes hold 10% of the sample.

The sample comprised peripheral blood. This TCR was sampled from a man aged 50 or older with acute or convalescent COVID-19. This receptor chain uses TRBV12-3 or TRBV12-4 and TRBJ2-7, with TRBD2 tentatively as D gene (6 bases match). The CDR3 reads CASSGTPLYEQYF. The DNA reads as follows: TGTGCCAGCAGCGGGACTCCTCTTTACGAGCAGTACTTC.